Each of the 22 T cell receptor beta chains below was sequenced from the same sample in a study of T cell repertoires in cytomegalovirus infection. TCRdb re-called the reads through MiXCR, storing one row per CDR3 protein. Of some 180,000 distinct CDR3 sequences in the sample, approximately 9.6% were seen once. Material for sequencing was PBMCs. The receptors here all came from a human donor in good health (CMV status not recorded). Some clones in this sample may be carry-over from other donors' samples.

The V call is TRBV14, the J call TRBJ2-2; possibly TRBD2 for D (6 bases). The V and J ends lost 2 bases and 2 bases respectively, with 15 bases between them. Germline V gives CDR1 SGHDN, CDR2 FVKESK. This CDR3 is 17 amino acids long. CDR3: CASSQLTGTPNTGELFF. As DNA, the CDR3 is TGTGCCAGCAGCCAATTAACCGGGACTCCTAACACCGGGGAGCTGTTTTTT.

This clonotype occurred a few times. The V and J genes are TRBV12-3 or TRBV12-4 and TRBJ2-4; D remains unclear. Trimming took 5 bases from V and 1 from J, leaving 9 bases between them. The CDR3 has 14 amino acids. CDR3 sequence reads: CASSKTGAKNIQYF. Here the CDR3 DNA reads TGTGCCAGCAGTAAAACGGGCGCCAAAAACATTCAGTACTTC.

The sample holds many counts of this clonotype. The rearrangement links TRBV7-2 to TRBJ2-1; D could derive from TRBD1 or TRBD2 (6 bases each). Per the germline V gene, CDR1 is SGHTA and CDR2 is FQGNSA. The CDR3 sequence is 17 residues long. Trimming took 0 bases from V and 6 from J, leaving 18 bases between them. The CDR3: CASSLAAVRGAVNEQFF. The CDR3 DNA reads TGTGCCAGCAGCTTAGCGGCTGTGAGGGGGGCTGTCAATGAGCAGTTCTTC.

A note on this clonotype: A single base separates this from a much larger clone, so it may be a read error. The V gene is TRBV6-2 or TRBV6-3, the J gene TRBJ2-7; TRBD2 might be the D (5 bases). The CDR3 is 16 amino acids. Per the germline V gene, CDR1 is MNHEY and CDR2 is SVGEGT. CDR3 loop: CVSSYAGGTLSYEQYF. CDR3 in DNA: TGTGTCAGCAGTTACGCCGGAGGAACCCTCTCCTACGAGCAGTACTTC.

In this sample, this clonotype turned up many times. V gene TRBV20-1 combines with J gene TRBJ2-1; D call uncertain. Per the germline V gene, CDR1 is DFQATT and CDR2 is SNEGSKA (reference sequence). V was trimmed by 3 bases and J by 9 bases, leaving 9 bases between them. The CDR3 length is 11 residues. CDR3 coding DNA: TGCAGTGCTAGGGTATCCACTGAGCAGTTCTTC. Encoded protein: CSARVSTEQFF.

This clonotype came up a few times. The chain joins TRBV5-1 to TRBJ1-2, with D possibly being TRBD1 (5 bases). V was trimmed by 0 bases and J by 4 bases, leaving 13 bases between them. This CDR3 contains 15 residues. CDR1 SGHRS and CDR2 YFSETQ come from the germline V gene. The CDR3 spells CASSLEVGQGYGYTF. The CDR3 coding sequence is TGCGCCAGCAGCTTGGAGGTTGGGCAGGGCTATGGCTACACCTTC.

There are many counts of this clonotype. This chain joins TRBV24-1 and TRBJ2-5, with a tentative D call TRBD1 (6 bases). Trimming took 1 base from V and 3 from J, leaving 11 bases between them. CDR3 length: 15 residues. The germline V gene encodes CDR1 KGHDR and CDR2 SFDVKD. Here the CDR3 reads CATSDFPDREETQYF. The CDR3 DNA reads as TGTGCCACCAGTGATTTTCCGGACAGAGAAGAGACCCAGTACTTC.

This clonotype came up many times. The rearrangement uses TRBV28 and TRBJ2-1, with 11 bases lining up with TRBD2. After removal of 5 bases from V and 7 bases from J, the junction contained 13 bases not matched to a gene. The CDR3 consists of 17 residues. In germline, CDR1 is MDHEN, CDR2 SYDVKM. The CDR3 sequence: CASSPQKTSGELNEQFF. The CDR3 DNA is TGTGCCAGCAGTCCACAGAAGACTAGCGGGGAACTAAATGAGCAGTTCTTC.

In its sample, this clonotype was seen many times. The chain combines TRBV7-2 with TRBJ1-6; D is ambiguous. CDR3 length equals 13 residues. Germline V CDR1 and CDR2: SGHTA, FQGNSA. V was trimmed by 3 bases and J by 7 bases, leaving 7 bases between them. The CDR3 loop reads CASSFYSNSPLHF. The CDR3 bases are TGTGCCAGCAGCTTCTACAGCAATTCACCCCTCCACTTT.

This clonotype was detected ten times or more. The chain has TRBV7-2 and TRBJ2-7; D gene uncertain. The CDR3 runs to 11 residues. The germline V gene has CDR1 SGHTA and CDR2 FQGNSA. Between the trimmed V and J ends, which lost 5 bases and 4 bases, there was a span of 6 bases. The CDR3 spells CASSVDYEQYF. The DNA of the CDR3 is TGTGCCAGCAGCGTCGATTACGAGCAGTACTTC.

This clonotype was recorded many times. This chain joins TRBV7-9 and TRBJ2-5; 12 positions agree with TRBD1. Germline assignment: CDR1 SEHNR and CDR2 FQNEAQ (reference sequence). V shed 5 bases and J 4 bases; nucleotides not matched to a gene: 5. CDR3 length: 15 amino acids. CDR3 loop: CASSEMGQGAETQYF. CDR3 in DNA: TGTGCCAGCAGCGAGATGGGACAGGGGGCAGAGACCCAGTACTTC.

In this sample, this clonotype turned up many times. The genes are TRBV11-2 and TRBJ1-2; 7 bases fit TRBD1. Germline CDR1 SGHAT, CDR2 FQNNGV. The trim removed 5 bases at V and 5 bases at J, leaving 14 bases unmatched. The CDR3 is 16 amino acids. The CDR3 bases are TGTGCCAGCAGCCCCGGGGCGGCAGGGGGACGGTATGGCTACACCTTC. It yields the protein CASSPGAAGGRYGYTF.

This clonotype occurred a few times. The chain recombines TRBV11-2 with TRBJ2-3; D possibly corresponds to TRBD2 (5 bases). This CDR3 region has 15 residues. CDR1 and CDR2 (germline): SGHAT, FQNNGV. Between the trimmed V and J ends, which lost 5 bases and 3 bases, there was a span of 15 bases. CDR3 region: CASSLPGVRTDTQYF. As DNA, the CDR3 is TGTGCCAGCAGCCTCCCCGGGGTGAGGACAGATACGCAGTATTTT.

This clonotype was seen more than once but under ten times. The CDR3 sequence is CASSLSGGSPYEQYF. DNA of the CDR3: TGTGCCAGCAGCTTAAGCGGGGGCAGTCCCTACGAGCAGTACTTC. V is TRBV7-9 and J is TRBJ2-7; 8 bases match TRBD2. Germline-derived CDR1 and CDR2 are SEHNR and FQNEAQ (reference sequence). V was pared by 2 bases and J by 2 bases, with 5 bases of the junction left unmatched. This CDR3 has 15 residues.

This clonotype showed up many times. This chain joins TRBV11-3 and TRBJ2-1; TRBD2 aligns across 10 bases. The CDR3 is 16 amino acids. V gave up 6 bases and J gave up 4 bases; unmatched junction bases: 9. Per the germline V gene, CDR1 is SGHNT and CDR2 is YENEEA. The CDR3 nucleotides read TGTGCCAGCAGTCCTACTAGCGGGGCGTCTTACAATGAGCAGTTCTTC. It translates to CASSPTSGASYNEQFF.

This clonotype came up a few times. The V gene is TRBV9, the J gene TRBJ1-2; the D gene is possibly TRBD1 (6 bases). CDR1 is SGDLS and CDR2 is YYNGEE in the germline V gene. The germline V and J ends were trimmed by 4 bases and 2 bases, with 18 bases remaining between them. There are 16 residues in the CDR3. The CDR3: CASSYGTGAQNYGYTF. The DNA of the CDR3 is TGTGCCAGCAGCTATGGCACGGGGGCGCAGAACTATGGCTACACCTTC.

This clonotype was counted many times. This rearrangement joins TRBV7-2 to TRBJ2-1; the match to TRBD2 covers 8 bases. This CDR3 spans 14 amino acids. With 5 bases clipped from V and 7 bases from J, the junction kept 7 bases outside the gene matches. Per germline, CDR1 SGHTA and CDR2 FQGNSA. The CDR3 loop is CASSGRTSTNEQFF. The CDR3 DNA reads as TGTGCCAGCAGCGGCCGGACTAGCACGAATGAGCAGTTCTTC.

The J gene is TRBJ1-1, the V gene TRBV5-8; a weak D match, TRBD1 (6 bases). This CDR3 region has 17 residues. Between the trimmed V and J ends, which lost 0 bases and 0 bases, there was a span of 15 bases. Germline V gene lookup returns CDR1 SGHTS and CDR2 YDEGEE. In DNA form, the CDR3 reads TGTGCCAGCAGCTTGGCAATTGGGGGCGTGATGAACACTGAAGCTTTCTTT. Protein product: CASSLAIGGVMNTEAFF. The full variable domain, its missing parts supplied by reference TRBV5-8 and TRBJ1-1, is EAGVTQSPTHLIKTRGQQATLRCSPISGHTSVYWYQQALGLGLQFLLWYDEGEERNRGNFPPRFSGRQFPNYSSELNVNALELEDSALYLCASSLAIGGVMNTEAFFGQGTRLTVV.

There are many counts of this clonotype. V and J are TRBV7-2 and TRBJ1-1, with a possible D match to TRBD1 (6 bases). The germline V gene encodes CDR1 SGHTA and CDR2 FQGNSA. This CDR3 is built from 14 residues. V lost 3 bases, J lost 10 bases, and 18 bases lay in between. As DNA, the CDR3 is TGTGCCAGCAGCTTGAAAAGGGGGGCCCTGGGAGCTTTCTTT. Translating it yields CASSLKRGALGAFF.

This clonotype has more than one count but fewer than ten. V and J are TRBV2 and TRBJ1-1; D not resolved. The CDR3 contains 14 residues. Germline V CDR1 and CDR2: SNHLY, FYNNEI. Trimming removed 4 bases at V and 1 base at J, with 10 bases between. The CDR3 spells CASSGFQPNTEAFF. CDR3 sequence (DNA): TGTGCCAGCAGTGGTTTCCAGCCGAACACTGAAGCTTTCTTT.

This clonotype was seen many times. The V call is TRBV5-1, the J call TRBJ2-1, with TRBD2 matching over 7 bases. This CDR3 region has 15 residues. Trimming cost V 6 bases and J 7 bases; bases outside gene matches: 13. In germline, CDR1 is SGHRS, CDR2 YFSETQ. The CDR3 region has the DNA TGCGCCAGCACTCAGGGCAGCGGGGTCGGGAATGAGCAGTTCTTC. It translates to CASTQGSGVGNEQFF.

This clonotype came up many times. V and J are TRBV7-9 and TRBJ1-1, with TRBD1 matching 8 bases. With 4 bases clipped from V and 1 base from J, the junction kept 2 bases outside the gene matches. The CDR3 runs to 14 residues. CDR1 and CDR2 from the germline V gene are SEHNR and FQNEAQ (reference sequence). The CDR3 reads CASSWDRRNTEAFF. The CDR3 bases are TGTGCCAGCAGCTGGGACAGGAGGAACACTGAAGCTTTCTTT.